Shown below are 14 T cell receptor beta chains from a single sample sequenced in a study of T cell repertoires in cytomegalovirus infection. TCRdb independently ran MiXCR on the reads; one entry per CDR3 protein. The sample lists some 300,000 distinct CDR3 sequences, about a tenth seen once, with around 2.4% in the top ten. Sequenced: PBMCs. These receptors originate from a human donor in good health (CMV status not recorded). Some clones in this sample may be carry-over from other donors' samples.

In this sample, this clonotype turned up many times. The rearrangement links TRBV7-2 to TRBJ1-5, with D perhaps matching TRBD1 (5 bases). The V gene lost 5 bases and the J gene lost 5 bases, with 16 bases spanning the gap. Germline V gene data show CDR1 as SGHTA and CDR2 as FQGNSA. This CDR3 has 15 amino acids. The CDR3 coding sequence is TGTGCCAGCAGCCAAGGGACGTCGACGTATCAGCCCCAGCATTTT. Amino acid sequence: CASSQGTSTYQPQHF.

The CDR3 nucleotides read TGCAGCGTTGAACCCCAGGACGGCTACACCTTC. Its protein is CSVEPQDGYTF. V is TRBV29-1 and J is TRBJ1-2; no definite D call. Germline values: CDR1 SQVTM, CDR2 ANQGSEA. The CDR3 covers 11 residues. With 2 bases removed from V and 8 bases from J, the gap between germline ends came to 9 bases.

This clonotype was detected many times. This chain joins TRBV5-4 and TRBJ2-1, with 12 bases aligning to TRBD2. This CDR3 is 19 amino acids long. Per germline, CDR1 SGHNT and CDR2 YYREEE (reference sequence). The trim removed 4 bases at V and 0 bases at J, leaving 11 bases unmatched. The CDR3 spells CASSDPSGGAPSSYNEQFF. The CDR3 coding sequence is TGTGCCAGCAGCGATCCTAGCGGGGGGGCTCCAAGCTCCTACAATGAGCAGTTCTTC.

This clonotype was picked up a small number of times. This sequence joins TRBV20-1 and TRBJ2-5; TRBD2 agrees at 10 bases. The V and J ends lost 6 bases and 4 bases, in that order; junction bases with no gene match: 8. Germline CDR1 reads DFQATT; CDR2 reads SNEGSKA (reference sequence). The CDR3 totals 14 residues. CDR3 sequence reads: CSAGRSGGAETQYF. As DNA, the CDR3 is TGCAGTGCCGGGAGGAGCGGGGGGGCAGAGACCCAGTACTTC.

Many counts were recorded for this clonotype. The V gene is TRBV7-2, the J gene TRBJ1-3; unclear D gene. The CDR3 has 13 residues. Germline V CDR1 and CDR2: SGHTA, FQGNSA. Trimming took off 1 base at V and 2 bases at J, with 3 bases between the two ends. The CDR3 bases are TGTGCCAGCAGCTTAGATCCTGGAAACACCATATATTTT. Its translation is CASSLDPGNTIYF.

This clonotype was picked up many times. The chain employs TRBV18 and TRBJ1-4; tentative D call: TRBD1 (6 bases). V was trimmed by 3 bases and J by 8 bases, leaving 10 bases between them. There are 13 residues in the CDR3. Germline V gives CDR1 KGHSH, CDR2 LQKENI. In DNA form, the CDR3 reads TGTGCCAGCTCACCGGGGGCGACCGAAAAACTGTTTTTT. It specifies CASSPGATEKLFF.

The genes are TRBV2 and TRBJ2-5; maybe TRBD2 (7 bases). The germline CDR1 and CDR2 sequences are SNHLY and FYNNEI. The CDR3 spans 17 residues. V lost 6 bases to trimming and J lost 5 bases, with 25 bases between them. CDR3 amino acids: CASRGGGGGPVGETQYF. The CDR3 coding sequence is TGTGCCAGCAGAGGGGGGGGGGGGGGGCCGGTGGGGGAGACCCAGTACTTC.

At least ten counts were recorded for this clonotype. CDR3 region: CASSREGGSYEQYF. The CDR3 DNA reads as TGTGCCAGCAGCCGCGAGGGGGGCTCCTACGAGCAGTACTTC. The chain employs TRBV7-9 and TRBJ2-7; either TRBD1 or TRBD2 may fit D (6 bases each). CDR3 size: 14 residues. CDR1 is SEHNR and CDR2 is FQNEAQ in the germline V gene (reference sequence). V was trimmed by 5 bases and J by 0 bases, leaving 11 bases between them. Drawing the rest from reference TRBV7-9 and TRBJ2-7, the complete variable domain is DTGVSQNPRHKITKRGQNVTFRCDPISEHNRLYWYRQTLGQGPEFLTYFQNEAQLEKSRLLSDRFSAERPKGSFSTLEIQRTEQGDSAMYLCASSREGGSYEQYFGPGTRLTVT.

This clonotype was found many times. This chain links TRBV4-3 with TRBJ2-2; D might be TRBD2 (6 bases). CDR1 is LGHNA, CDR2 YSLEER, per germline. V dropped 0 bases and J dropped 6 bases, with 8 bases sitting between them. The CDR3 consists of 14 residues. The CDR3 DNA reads TGCGCCAGCAGCCAAGAGGGGGGTCCCGGGGAGCTGTTTTTT. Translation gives CASSQEGGPGELFF.

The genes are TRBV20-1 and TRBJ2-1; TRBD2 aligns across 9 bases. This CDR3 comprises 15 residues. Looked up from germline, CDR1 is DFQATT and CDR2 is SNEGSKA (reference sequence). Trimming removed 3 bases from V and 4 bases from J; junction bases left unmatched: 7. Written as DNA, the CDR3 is TGCAGTGCTAGGCTCCAGCGGGGGGAATACAATGAGCAGTTCTTC. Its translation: CSARLQRGEYNEQFF.

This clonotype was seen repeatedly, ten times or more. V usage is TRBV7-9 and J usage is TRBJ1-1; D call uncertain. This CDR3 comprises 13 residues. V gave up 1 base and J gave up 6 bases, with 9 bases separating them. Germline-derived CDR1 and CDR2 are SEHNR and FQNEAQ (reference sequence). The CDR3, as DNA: TGTGCCAGCAGCTTAGGCTGGTCGGCTGAAGCTTTCTTT. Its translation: CASSLGWSAEAFF.

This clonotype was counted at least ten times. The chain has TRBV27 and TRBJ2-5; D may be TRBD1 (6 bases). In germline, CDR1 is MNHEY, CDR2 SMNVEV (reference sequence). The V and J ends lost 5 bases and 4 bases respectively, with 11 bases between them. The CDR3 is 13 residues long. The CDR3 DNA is TGTGCCAGCAGTCTCCAGGGGAGAGAGACCCAGTACTTC. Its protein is CASSLQGRETQYF.

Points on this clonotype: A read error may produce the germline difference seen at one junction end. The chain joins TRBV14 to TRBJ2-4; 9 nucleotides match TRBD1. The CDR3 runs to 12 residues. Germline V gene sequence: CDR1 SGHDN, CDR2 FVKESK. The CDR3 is CASSQNRGRVIF. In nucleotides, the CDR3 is TGTGCCAGCAGCCAGAACAGGGGGCGCGTGATCTTC.

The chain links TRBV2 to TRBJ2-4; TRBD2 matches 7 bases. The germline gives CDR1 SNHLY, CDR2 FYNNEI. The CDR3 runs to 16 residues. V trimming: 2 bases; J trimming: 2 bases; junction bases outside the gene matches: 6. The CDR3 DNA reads TGTGCCAGCAGTGAATTAAGGGGACTACCCAAAAACATTCAGTACTTC. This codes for CASSELRGLPKNIQYF.